One sample yielded the 32 T cell receptor beta chains listed below, sequenced in a study of blood T cell repertoires in COVID-19. The method was immunoSEQ multiplex PCR; TCRdb's version includes in-frame clones alone and lacks a portion of them. The repertoire holds under 200,000 clones, with roughly 84% as singletons. The sample consisted of peripheral blood. The receptors shown here come from an elderly woman with acute or convalescent COVID-19.

V and J are TRBV6-5 and TRBJ2-1; possible D gene TRBD1, 6 bases. CDR3 length equals 15 residues. V was pared by 6 bases and J by 7 bases, with 19 bases between. Germline V gene sequence: CDR1 MNHEY, CDR2 SVGAGI. CDR3 coding DNA: TGTGCCAGCAGCACAGGACAGATTTCAACTAATGAGCAGTTCTTC. Translation gives CASSTGQISTNEQFF.

The chain combines TRBV7-2 with TRBJ1-2; D gene unclear. Between the trimmed V and J ends, which lost 2 bases and 2 bases, there was a span of 21 bases. The CDR3 totals 18 residues. Germline V gene lookup returns CDR1 SGHTA and CDR2 FQGNSA. In DNA form, the CDR3 reads TGTGCCAGCAGCTTATTTCGGACTCGGTCGGAGCGAAACTATGGCTACACCTTC. Its protein is CASSLFRTRSERNYGYTF.

CDR3 sequence: CASSYTGGGGETQYF. In nucleotides, the CDR3 is TGTGCCAGCAGTTATACAGGTGGGGGGGGAGAGACCCAGTACTTC. V and J are TRBV6-5 and TRBJ2-5, with 7 bases fitting TRBD2. Trimming took 3 bases from V and 4 from J; bases not matched to a gene: 8. Germline loops: CDR1 MNHEY, CDR2 SVGAGI. This CDR3 region has 15 residues.

The gene calls are TRBV5-1 and TRBJ2-1; 8 bases map to TRBD2. Germline V gene lookup returns CDR1 SGHRS and CDR2 YFSETQ. CDR3 length: 15 residues. V shed 0 bases and J 4 bases; nucleotides not matched to a gene: 3. The CDR3 region has the DNA TGCGCCAGCAGCTTGGGGATAGCGGGGTACAATGAGCAGTTCTTC. Its translation: CASSLGIAGYNEQFF.

This clone was picked up one time. The V gene is TRBV12-3 or TRBV12-4, the J gene TRBJ2-7; D unclear. V was clipped by 1 base and J by 3 bases, with 7 bases between them. The CDR3 sequence is 13 residues long. CDR3 sequence (DNA): TGTGCCAGCAGTTTAGTTCGGTACTACGAGCAGTACTTC. It translates to CASSLVRYYEQYF.

The genes are TRBV7-9 and TRBJ2-5; D gene ambiguous. V dropped 5 bases and J dropped 2 bases, with 9 bases sitting between them. Germline V gene lookup returns CDR1 SEHNR and CDR2 FQNEAQ (reference sequence). The CDR3 is 13 amino acids. The CDR3 bases are TGTGCCAGCAGCCCAACCAGACAAGAGACCCAGTACTTC. Its protein product is CASSPTRQETQYF.

The rearrangement links TRBV6-6 to TRBJ1-5; 9 bases match TRBD1. This CDR3 comprises 13 residues. Trimming at V came to 8 bases and at J to 6 bases, leaving 5 bases not matched to a gene. Germline lookup yields CDR1 MNHNY and CDR2 SVGAGI (reference sequence). CDR3 in amino acids: CASGDRVSQPQHF. CDR3 nucleotide sequence: TGTGCCAGCGGGGACAGGGTGAGTCAGCCCCAGCATTTT.

The chain employs TRBV7-2 and TRBJ2-5, with 8 bases aligning to TRBD2. CDR1 is SGHTA and CDR2 is FQGNSA in the germline V gene. This CDR3 has 14 residues. V lost 4 bases to trimming and J lost 4 bases; unmatched junction nucleotides: 5. CDR3 coding DNA: TGTGCCAGCAGCTGGGCTCTAGCGGGAGAGACCCAGTACTTC. It is translated as CASSWALAGETQYF.

This rearrangement joins TRBV5-1 to TRBJ2-7; TRBD2 matches 7 bases. The CDR3 length is 14 residues. V lost 1 base and J lost 5; bases outside the gene matches: 6. CDR1 is SGHRS and CDR2 is YFSETQ in the germline V gene. In nucleotides, the CDR3 is TGCGCCAGCAGCTTGCCCAGCGGGATCAACGAGCAGTACTTC. Protein sequence: CASSLPSGINEQYF.

The chain couples TRBV2 to TRBJ1-6, with D uncertain. V was trimmed by 3 bases and J by 9 bases, leaving 6 bases between them. Per germline, CDR1 SNHLY and CDR2 FYNNEI. This CDR3 comprises 12 residues. In DNA, the CDR3 is TGTGCCAGCAGTGACGGGAGTTCACCCCTCCACTTT. It encodes CASSDGSSPLHF. Full variable domain (missing parts from reference TRBV2 and TRBJ1-6): EPEVTQTPSHQVTQMGQEVILRCVPISNHLYFYWYRQILGQKVEFLVSFYNNEISEKSEIFDDQFSVERPDGSNFTLKIRSTKLEDSAMYFCASSDGSSPLHFGNGTRLTVT.

This clone was detected only a few times. This sequence joins TRBV10-1 and TRBJ2-1; TRBD2 matches 7 bases. There are 19 residues in the CDR3. From germline, CDR1 is WNHNN and CDR2 SYGVQD (reference sequence). The junction had 19 bases not matched to a gene; V was cut back by 8 bases and J by 0 bases. The DNA for the CDR3 is TGCGCCAGCGCCACCGGGCCGCATTTAGCGGGTCACTCCTACAATGAGCAGTTCTTC. The encoded protein is CASATGPHLAGHSYNEQFF.

This chain uses TRBV30 with TRBJ1-2; D may be TRBD1 (6 bases). CDR1 is GTSNPN and CDR2 is SVGIG in the germline V gene (reference sequence). The V end lost 0 bases, the J end lost 3 bases, and 14 bases lay between the germline ends. The CDR3 is 15 residues long. For the CDR3, the DNA is TGTGCCTGGAGTGTAGGTACAGGGCCGGACTATGGCTACACCTTC. It is translated as CAWSVGTGPDYGYTF.

There are many counts of this clone. The V and J genes are TRBV9 and TRBJ2-3, with D hard to call. Trimming shortened V by 3 bases and J by 4 bases, and 6 bases separated the two germline ends. Germline V gene lookup returns CDR1 SGDLS and CDR2 YYNGEE. The CDR3 sequence is 12 residues long. The CDR3 protein is CASSDLPDTQYF. The CDR3 nucleotides are TGTGCCAGCAGCGACTTACCAGATACGCAGTATTTT.

The chain uses TRBV18 and TRBJ2-4; 8 bases match TRBD1. V shed 3 bases and J 6 bases; nucleotides not matched to a gene: 7. Per the germline V gene, CDR1 is KGHSH and CDR2 is LQKENI. The CDR3 covers 15 residues. In DNA form, the CDR3 reads TGTGCCAGCTCACCTGGACAGGGAGACCTAAACATTCAGTACTTC. Encoded protein: CASSPGQGDLNIQYF.

This chain connects TRBV10-3 to TRBJ2-7, with a possible D match to TRBD2 (5 bases). Germline V gene sequence: CDR1 ENHRY, CDR2 SYGVKD. The CDR3 length is 14 residues. Trimming removed 2 bases at V and 1 base at J, with 9 bases between. The CDR3 is CAISERTQSYEQYF. The CDR3 region has the DNA TGTGCCATCAGTGAGAGGACTCAATCCTACGAGCAGTACTTC.

The DNA for the CDR3 is TGCAGCGTTATACCGGGACAGGGGACAAATCAGCCCCAGCATTTT. Amino acids: CSVIPGQGTNQPQHF. The chain joins TRBV29-1 to TRBJ1-5; 10 bases map to TRBD1. From germline, CDR1 is SQVTM and CDR2 ANQGSEA. This CDR3 spans 15 amino acids. V dropped 5 bases and J dropped 4; count of bases not matched to a gene: 8.

The chain combines TRBV19 with TRBJ2-2; D is ambiguous. Trimming removed 9 bases at V and 4 bases at J, with 18 bases between. The CDR3 has 15 amino acids. Germline V CDR1 and CDR2: LNHDA, SQIVND (reference sequence). CDR3 in amino acids: CASRSGALGTGELFF. CDR3 in DNA: TGTGCCAGCCGATCCGGAGCACTTGGCACCGGGGAGCTGTTTTTT.

The chain combines TRBV6-5 with TRBJ1-1; perhaps TRBD1 as D (5 bases). CDR1 is MNHEY, CDR2 SVGAGI, per germline. This CDR3 has 15 residues. The V and J ends lost 6 bases and 1 base respectively, with 15 bases between them. This CDR3 is CASRKLGGGNTEAFF. The CDR3 nucleotides read TGTGCCAGCAGAAAGCTTGGGGGGGGGAACACTGAAGCTTTCTTT.

The chain combines TRBV18 with TRBJ2-1; 8 bases are a match to TRBD2. Looked up from germline, CDR1 is KGHSH and CDR2 is LQKENI. The CDR3 runs to 17 residues. J lost 1 base, V lost 0 bases, and 5 bases had no gene match. The CDR3 DNA follows: TGTGCCAGCTCACCACCTAATAGCGGGACTTCCTACAATGAGCAGTTCTTC. This gives the protein CASSPPNSGTSYNEQFF. The full variable domain, rest sourced from reference TRBV18 and TRBJ2-1, is NAGVMQNPRHLVRRRGQEARLRCSPMKGHSHVYWYRQLPEEGLKFMVYLQKENIIDESGMPKERFSAEFPKEGPSILRIQQVVRGDSAAYFCASSPPNSGTSYNEQFFGPGTRLTVL.

This clone was detected only once. The J gene is TRBJ1-6, the V gene TRBV7-9; tentative D call: TRBD1 (6 bases). Germline assignment: CDR1 SEHNR and CDR2 FQNEAQ (reference sequence). Between the trimmed V and J ends, which lost 0 bases and 10 bases, there was a span of 10 bases. This CDR3 has 14 amino acids. The CDR3 is CASSLAGGYSPLHF. DNA of the CDR3: TGTGCCAGCAGCTTAGCAGGGGGTTACTCACCCCTCCACTTT.

CDR3 sequence reads: CASGLVLPGGKGELFF. DNA of the CDR3: TGTGCTAGTGGTTTGGTACTCCCCGGCGGGAAAGGGGAGCTGTTTTTT. The chain combines TRBV12-5 with TRBJ2-2; a possible D gene is TRBD2 (6 bases). Trimming pared 0 bases from V and 8 bases from J, leaving 16 bases between. This CDR3 contains 16 residues. Germline loops: CDR1 LGHNT, CDR2 FRNRAP.

The rearrangement links TRBV6-5 to TRBJ2-7, with D perhaps matching TRBD2 (6 bases). This CDR3 has 14 residues. The V end was cut by 5 bases, the J end by 7 bases, with 18 bases between. Germline CDR1 is MNHEY and CDR2 is SVGAGI. As DNA, the CDR3 is TGTGCCAGCAGTACCGGGACTCCTGTGAAAGAGCAGTACTTC. Its translation is CASSTGTPVKEQYF.

This chain links TRBV5-6 with TRBJ2-1; 15 bases are shared with TRBD2. Germline CDR1 is SGHDT and CDR2 is YYEEEE. The CDR3 is 15 amino acids. Germline trimming cut 4 bases from V and 10 bases from J; bases unmatched to any gene: 6. The CDR3 is CASSMGLAGGTEQFF. The CDR3 DNA is TGTGCCAGCAGCATGGGACTAGCGGGAGGTACGGAGCAGTTCTTC.

The chain uses TRBV7-9 and TRBJ1-1, with 7 bases identical to TRBD1. The CDR3 has 15 amino acids. Germline-derived CDR1 and CDR2 are SEHNR and FQNEAQ (reference sequence). V was pared by 8 bases and J by 4 bases, with 13 bases of the junction left unmatched. As DNA, the CDR3 is TGTGCCAGCGCCAAATCCGGGACAGACCTCACTGAAGCTTTCTTT. Its translation is CASAKSGTDLTEAFF.

The rearrangement links TRBV6-5 to TRBJ2-1; the match to TRBD1 covers 8 bases. The length of the CDR3 is 13 residues. J gave up 8 bases and V 6 bases, and 6 bases lay outside the gene matches. Looked up from germline, CDR1 is MNHEY and CDR2 is SVGAGI. CDR3 region: CASRRTGLDEQFF. DNA for the CDR3: TGTGCCAGCAGGAGGACAGGGTTAGATGAGCAGTTCTTC.

This chain links TRBV3-1 (or the pseudogene TRBV3-2) with TRBJ2-7; 8 bases align to TRBD2. The CDR3 loop spans 15 amino acids. Germline CDR1 LGHDT, CDR2 YNNKEL (reference sequence). V trimming: 3 bases; J trimming: 3 bases; junction bases outside the gene matches: 7. The CDR3 bases are TGTGCCAGCAGCCAGTTTAGCGGGACTAGCTACGAGCAGTACTTC. It translates to CASSQFSGTSYEQYF.

V gene TRBV10-1 combines with J gene TRBJ2-5; 11 nucleotides line up with TRBD2. Germline lookup yields CDR1 WNHNN and CDR2 SYGVQD (reference sequence). This CDR3 spans 14 amino acids. V dropped 10 bases and J dropped 4; count of bases not matched to a gene: 8. The CDR3, as DNA: TGCGCCACATCACTAGCGGGAGCGGTAGAGACCCAGTACTTC. Its protein product is CATSLAGAVETQYF.

The gene calls are TRBV2 and TRBJ2-7; 9 nucleotides agree with TRBD1. The CDR3 covers 13 residues. Per germline, CDR1 SNHLY and CDR2 FYNNEI. The junction had 5 bases not matched to a gene; V was cut back by 6 bases and J by 5 bases. The DNA of the CDR3 is TGTGCCAGCAGCCGACAGGGGGGAGACGAGCAGTACTTC. Residues: CASSRQGGDEQYF.

The rearrangement uses TRBV13 and TRBJ2-1, with 9 nucleotides matching TRBD1. After removal of 1 base from V and 3 bases from J, the junction contained 1 base not matched to a gene. Looked up from germline, CDR1 is PRHDT and CDR2 is FYEKMQ (reference sequence). This CDR3 region has 15 residues. The CDR3 DNA reads TGTGCCAGCAGCTTAGCGACAGGGGGCTACAATGAGCAGTTCTTC. Translated, it gives CASSLATGGYNEQFF.

CDR3 in amino acids: CASSPLGLAGAEQYF. The CDR3, as DNA: TGTGCCAGCTCACCACTTGGACTAGCGGGAGCCGAGCAGTACTTC. The chain joins TRBV18 to TRBJ2-7; 13 bases fit TRBD2. Germline V gene lookup returns CDR1 KGHSH and CDR2 LQKENI. With V trimmed by 1 base and J by 6 bases, 3 bases remained unmatched. This CDR3 comprises 15 residues. Drawing the rest from reference TRBV18 and TRBJ2-7, the complete variable domain is NAGVMQNPRHLVRRRGQEARLRCSPMKGHSHVYWYRQLPEEGLKFMVYLQKENIIDESGMPKERFSAEFPKEGPSILRIQQVVRGDSAAYFCASSPLGLAGAEQYFGPGTRLTVT.

The chain joins TRBV6-5 to TRBJ1-5; D not resolved. The CDR3 spans 12 residues. CDR1 MNHEY and CDR2 SVGAGI come from the germline V gene. Trimming left V 10 bases short and J 6 bases short, with 13 bases between. DNA of the CDR3: TGTGCCATCTCTTCTAACCCTCAGCCCCAGCATTTT. As protein: CAISSNPQPQHF.

This chain connects TRBV5-1 to TRBJ1-5, with 8 bases lining up with TRBD1. This CDR3 spans 15 amino acids. Germline loops: CDR1 SGHRS, CDR2 YFSETQ. V shed 0 bases and J 5 bases; nucleotides not matched to a gene: 4. CDR3 residues: CASSLGTGSYQPQHF. Here the CDR3 DNA reads TGCGCCAGCAGCTTGGGGACAGGGTCGTATCAGCCCCAGCATTTT.